This T cell receptor (beta chain) was profiled in a study of control samples from healthy donors and cancer patients. The method was immunoSEQ multiplex PCR; TCRdb's version includes in-frame clones alone and lacks a portion of them. The top ten clones hold roughly 21% of a sample with around 41,000 clones, around 83% of them seen once. The origin of this receptor is a woman aged 60-75 years with lung cancer. The sample comprised PBMCs.

This chain's CDR3 is CASSYSATEAFF. The CDR3 nucleotides are TGTGCCAGCAGTTACTCGGCTACTGAAGCTTTCTTT. The V gene is TRBV6-6, the J gene TRBJ1-1; D is unclear. Germline V CDR1 and CDR2: MNHNY, SVGAGI (reference sequence). Trimming took 0 bases from V and 5 from J, leaving 4 bases between them. CDR3 length equals 12 residues.